The present TCR beta chain was sequenced within a study of early T cells in non-severe SARS-CoV-2 infection. Across the whole study: The study sequenced bulk RNA from unsorted whole blood, with chains unpaired.

The sample holds a few counts of this clonotype. Germline values: CDR1 WNHNN, CDR2 SYGVQD (reference sequence). This CDR3 comprises 14 residues. The V end was cut by 9 bases, the J end by 4 bases, with 18 bases between. Via MiXCR, TCRdb re-called the 5' RACE reads, giving one row per CDR3 protein. The data contain approximately 70,000 distinct CDR3 sequences, 10% of them seen just once; the ten biggest clones take up under 10%. This clonotype was obtained from an adult who was a healthcare worker with PCR-confirmed SARS-CoV-2 infection or an uninfected control (not recorded which). This sample comprised whole blood, obtained at baseline. The rearrangement joins TRBV10-1 to TRBJ2-5; D may correspond to TRBD1 or TRBD2 (5 bases each). The CDR3 protein is CASSPRGDGETQYF. The CDR3 DNA sequence: TGCGCCAGTAGCCCTAGAGGGGACGGAGAGACCCAGTACTTC.